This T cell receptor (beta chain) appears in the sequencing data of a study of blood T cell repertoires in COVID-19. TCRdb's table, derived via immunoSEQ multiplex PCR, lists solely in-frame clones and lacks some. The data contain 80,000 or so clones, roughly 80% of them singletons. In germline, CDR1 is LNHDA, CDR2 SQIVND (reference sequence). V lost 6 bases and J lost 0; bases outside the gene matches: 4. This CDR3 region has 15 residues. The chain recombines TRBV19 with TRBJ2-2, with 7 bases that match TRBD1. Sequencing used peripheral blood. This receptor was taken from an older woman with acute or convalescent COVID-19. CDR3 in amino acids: CASSPTGANTGELFF. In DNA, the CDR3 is TGTGCCAGTAGCCCCACAGGGGCGAACACCGGGGAGCTGTTTTTT.